This is a list of T cell receptor beta chains from one sample in a study of blood T cell repertoires in COVID-19. Only in-frame clones appear in the TCRdb table, and some are missing; sequencing was by immunoSEQ multiplex PCR. The data show around 80,000 clones, with approximately 92% seen just once and about 0.83% held by the top ten. The sequenced material came from peripheral blood. The receptors were gathered from a woman of 80 years or more with acute or convalescent COVID-19. The CDR3 runs from the conserved cysteine through the conserved F or W. Each record gives: J gene, D gene, clone size, V gene, CDR3 DNA, CDR3 protein. The D gene is left open where the match is weak. Size is omitted from some rows. Given values are once, few, many or a class for expanded clones.

TRBJ2-2 | - | - | TRBV28 | TGTGCCAGCACCCAACAACCCGGGGAGCTGTTTTTT | CASTQQPGELFF
TRBJ2-2 | TRBD2 | once | TRBV3-1/TRBV3-2 | TGTGCCAGCAGCCTCGGACTAGCGGGAGTGAGGGGGAACACCGGGGAGCTGTTTTTT | CASSLGLAGVRGNTGELFF
TRBJ1-2 | TRBD1 | - | TRBV18 | TGTGCCAGCTCACCAGAATTAAACAGGGGTGGCTATGGCTACACCTTC | CASSPELNRGGYGYTF
TRBJ2-1 | TRBD2 | - | TRBV15 | TGTGCCACCAGCAGAGCCCCCGGACTAGGGGACAATGAGCAGTTCTTC | CATSRAPGLGDNEQFF
TRBJ1-2 | - | - | TRBV28 | TGTGCCAGCAGTTTAATCCGGGCCGGGGGTCTGACCTTC | CASSLIRAGGLTF
TRBJ2-1 | TRBD2 | - | TRBV19 | TGTGCCAGTAGTATTTCGGCGGGAGGTTTAAATGAGCAGTTCTTC | CASSISAGGLNEQFF
TRBJ1-2 | - | - | TRBV28 | TGTGCCAGCAGTTTATCGGGCTATGGCTACACCTTC | CASSLSGYGYTF
TRBJ2-1 | - | - | TRBV29-1 | TGCAGCGCCGAGGGTAGCGCGAACAATGAGCAGTTCTTC | CSAEGSANNEQFF
TRBJ1-1 | TRBD1 | - | TRBV5-4 | TGTGCCAGCAGCACCGGACAGGGATGGGACACTGAAGCTTTCTTT | CASSTGQGWDTEAFF
TRBJ2-7 | TRBD2 | once | TRBV2 | TGTGCCAGCAGTGTCCCCCTAGCGGGTAGCTACGAGCAGTACTTC | CASSVPLAGSYEQYF
TRBJ1-2 | TRBD1 | once | TRBV4-2 | TGTGCCAGCAGCCCTCGGGGACAGGGGAAGAGTGGCTACACCTTC | CASSPRGQGKSGYTF
TRBJ1-5 | - | - | TRBV27 | TGTGCCAGCAGTAACCGGACAGCTCAGCCCCAGCATTTT | CASSNRTAQPQHF
TRBJ1-1 | - | - | TRBV6-5 | TGTGCCAGCAGTTACCGTAACAGGTTAGGCACTGAAGCTTTCTTT | CASSYRNRLGTEAFF
TRBJ1-2 | TRBD1 | - | TRBV7-9 | TGTGCCAGCAGCCCTAGCCCGACAGGGGTAGGTGGCTACACCTTC | CASSPSPTGVGGYTF
TRBJ1-1 | - | - | TRBV5-1 | TGCGCCAGCAGCCGGGAGAAGCGTTATGAAGCTTTCTTT | CASSREKRYEAFF
TRBJ2-3 | TRBD2 | - | TRBV9 | TGTGCCAGCAGCCGGGGGGTAGCGGACCGCACAGATACGCAGTATTTT | CASSRGVADRTDTQYF
TRBJ2-4 | TRBD2 | - | TRBV2 | TGTGCCAGCAGAAATAGCGGGATAGCCAAAAACATTCAGTACTTC | CASRNSGIAKNIQYF
TRBJ2-5 | - | - | TRBV7-9 | TGTGCCAGCAGTCTAGGGGGACAAGGGGTCGGGACCCAGTACTTC | CASSLGGQGVGTQYF
TRBJ2-7 | - | - | TRBV3-1/TRBV3-2 | TGTGCCAGCAGCCTGTCCGTCTACGAGCAGTACTTC | CASSLSVYEQYF
TRBJ2-3 | - | - | TRBV6-5 | TGTGCCAGCAGTTACCGAGGAGTTGAGTATTTT | CASSYRGVEYF
TRBJ2-7 | - | - | TRBV19 | TGTGCCAGTGGACAGAGCTCCTACGAGCAGTACTTC | CASGQSSYEQYF
TRBJ1-2 | - | - | TRBV19 | TGTGCCAGTAGTATAACCGGAGTCACTAACTATGGCTACACCTTC | CASSITGVTNYGYTF
TRBJ1-2 | - | - | TRBV11-2 | TGTGCCAGCAGCTTAGGAGTCCGTTATTCTGGCTACACCTTC | CASSLGVRYSGYTF
TRBJ1-5 | TRBD1 | - | TRBV19 | TGTGCCATTGGGACAGGGGCAAATAGCAATCAGCCCCAGCATTTT | CAIGTGANSNQPQHF
TRBJ1-4 | - | - | TRBV6-6 | TGTGCCAGCAGTTACTCGAGGCGAACGGCTGAAAAACTGTTTTTT | CASSYSRRTAEKLFF
TRBJ2-1 | TRBD2 | - | TRBV4-2 | TGTGCCAGCAGCCAAGAAGAAGGGGGCTTACGGGCTAGCGGGGGCAATGAGCAGTTCTTC | CASSQEEGGLRASGGNEQFF
TRBJ2-3 | - | - | TRBV6-1 | TGTGCCAGCAGTGAATTGGGAGACCGCACAGATACGCAGTATTTT | CASSELGDRTDTQYF
TRBJ2-1 | TRBD1 | - | TRBV28 | TGTGCCAGCAGTTTACAGGACAGGGAGGCTGAGCAGTTCTTC | CASSLQDREAEQFF
TRBJ2-5 | - | few | TRBV5-1 | TGCGCCAGCACCGCCGTCGGTTCCTTAGAGACCCAGTACTTC | CASTAVGSLETQYF
TRBJ1-5 | TRBD1 | - | TRBV28 | TGTGCCAGCAGTTTAATTCGACAGGGGAGGGGTCAGCCCCAGCATTTT | CASSLIRQGRGQPQHF
TRBJ1-2 | - | - | TRBV7-9 | TGTGCCAGCAGCTTAGCGTCCCGGAACAGGGAAGGCTACACCTTC | CASSLASRNREGYTF
TRBJ1-6 | - | - | TRBV11-2 | TGTGCCAGCAGCCACGGACAGAAAAATTCACCCCTCCACTTT | CASSHGQKNSPLHF
TRBJ1-1 | TRBD1 | - | TRBV29-1 | TGCAGCGTCCATCCCGGACAGGGGCGCAGAACTGAAGCTTTCTTT | CSVHPGQGRRTEAFF
TRBJ2-5 | TRBD2 | - | TRBV5-6 | TGTGCCAGCAGCTTAGAACTAGCGGGAGAGGAGACCCAGTACTTC | CASSLELAGEETQYF
TRBJ1-1 | - | - | TRBV7-8 | TGTGCCAGCAGCTTAGGCATCACGGGGAACACTGAAGCTTTCTTT | CASSLGITGNTEAFF
TRBJ1-2 | - | - | TRBV7-2 | TGTGCCAGCAAACTAGGGTCGGTTCATGGGGGCTACACCTTC | CASKLGSVHGGYTF